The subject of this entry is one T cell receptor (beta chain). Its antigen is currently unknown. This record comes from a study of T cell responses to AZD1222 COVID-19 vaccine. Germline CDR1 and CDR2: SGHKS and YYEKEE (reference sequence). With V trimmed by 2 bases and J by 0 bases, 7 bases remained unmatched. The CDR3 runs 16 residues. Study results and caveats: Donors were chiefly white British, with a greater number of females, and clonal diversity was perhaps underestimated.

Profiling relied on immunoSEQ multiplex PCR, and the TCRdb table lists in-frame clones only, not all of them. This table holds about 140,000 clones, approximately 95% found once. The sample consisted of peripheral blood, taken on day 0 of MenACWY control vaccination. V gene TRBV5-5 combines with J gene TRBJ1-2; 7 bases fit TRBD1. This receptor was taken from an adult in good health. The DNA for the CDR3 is TGTGCCAGCAGCTTCGAGGGGCAGGGGGCTAACTATGGCTACACCTTC. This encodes CASSFEGQGANYGYTF.